A selection of T cell receptor beta chains follows, all from one sample in a study of blood T cell repertoires in COVID-19. Assay used: immunoSEQ multiplex PCR; TCRdb lists only in-frame clones, some missing. The sample holds a few hundred thousand clones, approximately 90% seen once. Sequences were obtained from PBMCs or T cells enriched from blood (not recorded which). These receptors all stem from a woman aged 40 to 50 who had recovered from COVID-19. The CDR3 runs from the conserved cysteine through the conserved F or W. D genes are given only for firm matches. Size is omitted from some rows. Given values are once, few, many or a class for expanded clones.

TRBJ2-5	-	TRBV29-1	-	15	CSVVGGALPQETQYF	TGCAGCGTTGTGGGGGGGGCACTCCCTCAAGAGACCCAGTACTTC
TRBJ2-3	TRBD2	TRBV23-1	-	16	CASLAGTSGLTDTQYF	TGCGCCAGCTTAGCGGGGACTAGCGGTTTAACAGATACGCAGTATTTT
TRBJ2-3	-	TRBV5-1	once	14	CASSLGNLADTQYF	TGCGCCAGCAGCTTGGGAAACTTAGCAGATACGCAGTATTTT
TRBJ2-7	TRBD2	TRBV7-8	-	19	CASSLVAVGGSGRSYEQYF	TGTGCCAGCAGCTTAGTCGCCGTTGGTGGTAGCGGGAGATCCTACGAGCAGTACTTC
TRBJ1-4	-	TRBV6-5	-	13	CASRSSGGEKLFF	TGTGCCAGCAGATCAAGTGGGGGGGAAAAACTGTTTTTT
TRBJ1-4	-	TRBV5-1	-	14	CASSLGQYNEKLFF	TGCGCCAGCAGCTTGGGCCAGTATAATGAAAAACTGTTTTTT
TRBJ1-1	-	TRBV2	-	12	CARRAGRAEAFF	TGTGCCCGCCGGGCGGGGCGGGCTGAAGCTTTCTTT
TRBJ2-7	-	TRBV7-2	-	13	CASSPTRELEQYF	TGTGCCAGCAGCCCGACTAGGGAGTTGGAGCAGTACTTC
TRBJ1-6	-	TRBV14	-	13	CASSRQYNSPLHF	TGTGCCAGCAGTCGACAGTATAATTCACCCCTCCACTTT
TRBJ2-3	TRBD1	TRBV28	many	13	CASSYRGRDTQYF	TGTGCCAGCAGTTATAGGGGGCGGGATACGCAGTATTTT
TRBJ1-4	-	TRBV18	-	13	CASSPAANEKLFF	TGTGCCAGCTCACCTGCGGCTAATGAAAAACTGTTTTTT
TRBJ2-7	TRBD1	TRBV27	few	15	CASSRGTGPTYEQYF	TGTGCCAGCAGCCGTGGGACAGGACCCACCTACGAGCAGTACTTC
TRBJ1-5	-	TRBV28	-	14	CASSLEREEQPQHF	TGTGCCAGCAGTTTAGAGAGGGAGGAGCAGCCCCAGCATTTT
TRBJ2-7	-	TRBV28	-	16	CASSLSWDWSSYEQYF	TGTGCCAGCAGTTTATCTTGGGACTGGAGCTCCTACGAGCAGTACTTC
TRBJ1-4	-	TRBV28	-	13	CASRWSGGEKLFF	TGTGCCAGCAGGTGGTCCGGAGGGGAAAAACTGTTTTTT
TRBJ1-5	-	TRBV28	-	12	CATGYREQPQHF	TGTGCCACGGGCTACAGGGAGCAGCCCCAGCATTTT
TRBJ2-1	TRBD2	TRBV25-1	-	15	CASSEFAGGPSEQFF	TGTGCCAGCAGTGAATTCGCGGGAGGGCCCAGTGAGCAGTTCTTC